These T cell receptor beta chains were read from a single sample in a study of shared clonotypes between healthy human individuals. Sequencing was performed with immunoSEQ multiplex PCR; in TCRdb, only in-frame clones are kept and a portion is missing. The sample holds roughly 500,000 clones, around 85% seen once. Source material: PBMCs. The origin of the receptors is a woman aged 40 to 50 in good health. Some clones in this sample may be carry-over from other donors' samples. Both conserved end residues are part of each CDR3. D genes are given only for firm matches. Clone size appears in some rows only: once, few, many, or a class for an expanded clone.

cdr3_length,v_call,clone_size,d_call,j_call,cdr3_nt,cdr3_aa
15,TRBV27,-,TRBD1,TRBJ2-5,TGTGCCAGCAGTTTATCGGGACAGGGGGATCTTACCCAGTACTTC,CASSLSGQGDLTQYF
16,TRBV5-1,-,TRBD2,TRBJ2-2,TGCGCCAGCAGCTTGGGGCCTAGCGGGAACACCGGGGAGCTGTTTTTT,CASSLGPSGNTGELFF
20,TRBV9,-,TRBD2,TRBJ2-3,TGTGCCAGCAGCGTAGCGACAGGTCCCGGCCTAGCGGGAGGCACAGATACGCAGTATTTT,CASSVATGPGLAGGTDTQYF
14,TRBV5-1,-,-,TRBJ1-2,TGCGCCAGCAGTATACAGGGCGACAAAGGGGGCTACACCTTC,CASSIQGDKGGYTF
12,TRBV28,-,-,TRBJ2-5,TGTGCCAGCAGTCTAATTCTGGAGACCCAGTACTTC,CASSLILETQYF
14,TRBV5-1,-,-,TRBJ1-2,TGCGCCAGCAGCCGGGACCCTACAGGGTTCGGCTACACCTTC,CASSRDPTGFGYTF
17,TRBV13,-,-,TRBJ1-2,TGTGCCAGCAGCATATCCTCCGGTACAGGGATGGCCTATGGCTACACCTTC,CASSISSGTGMAYGYTF
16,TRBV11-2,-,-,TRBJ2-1,TGTGCCAGCAGCTCGAGGCGGCAGGGCCCCTACAATGAGCAGTTCTTC,CASSSRRQGPYNEQFF
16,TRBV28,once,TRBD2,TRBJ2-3,TGTGCCAGCAGTTTTCCGGGCGGGGGTGTGACAGATACGCAGTATTTT,CASSFPGGGVTDTQYF
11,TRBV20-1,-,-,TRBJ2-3,TGCAGTGCTAGTGGAGCAGATACGCAGTATTTT,CSASGADTQYF
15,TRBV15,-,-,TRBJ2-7,TGTGCCACCAGCAGAGATAACCGGCTCTCCTACGAGCAGTACTTC,CATSRDNRLSYEQYF
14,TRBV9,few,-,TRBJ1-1,TGTGCCAGCAGCGTAGAGGGGGAGAACACTGAAGCTTTCTTT,CASSVEGENTEAFF
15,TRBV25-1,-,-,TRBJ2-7,TGTGCCAGCAGTGAATCAGCGACAGGCTCCTACGAGCAGTACTTC,CASSESATGSYEQYF
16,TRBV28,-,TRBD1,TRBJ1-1,TGTGCCAGCAGTCGGGACAGGGGGACCGTGAACACTGAAGCTTTCTTT,CASSRDRGTVNTEAFF
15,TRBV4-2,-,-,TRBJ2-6,TGTGCCAGCAGCCAGGCGGGGCCTGGGGCCAACGTCCTGACTTTC,CASSQAGPGANVLTF
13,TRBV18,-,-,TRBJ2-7,TGTGCCAGCTCTCTAATGGCGGAGTACGAGCAGTACTTC,CASSLMAEYEQYF
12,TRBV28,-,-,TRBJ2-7,TGTGCCAGCAGTTTTGGGGTTTACGAGCAGTACTTC,CASSFGVYEQYF
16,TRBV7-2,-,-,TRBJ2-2,TGTGCCAGCAGCTTAGCGGGACGGCCGATCACCGGGGAGCTGTTTTTT,CASSLAGRPITGELFF
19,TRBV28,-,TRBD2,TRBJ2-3,TGTGCCAGCAGTACAGCACCCGCCGAACTAGCGGTAAGCACAGATACGCAGTATTTT,CASSTAPAELAVSTDTQYF
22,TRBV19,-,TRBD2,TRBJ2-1,TGTGCCAGTAGTATAGGGCCTAGCAGATGGGACGGGAGGGCCCTGAAATACAATGAGCAGTTCTTC,CASSIGPSRWDGRALKYNEQFF
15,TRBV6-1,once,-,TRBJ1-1,TGTGCCAGCAGACCCGGGGGGGAAGGAAGGACTGAAGCTTTCTTT,CASRPGGEGRTEAFF
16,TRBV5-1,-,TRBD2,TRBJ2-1,TGCGCCAGCAGCACGACCGGGACTAGCGGATACAATGAGCAGTTCTTC,CASSTTGTSGYNEQFF
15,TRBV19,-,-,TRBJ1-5,TGTGCCAGTAGTCTACTCCCTGGGGGCAATCAGCCCCAGCATTTT,CASSLLPGGNQPQHF
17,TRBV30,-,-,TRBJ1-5,TGTGCCTGGAGTGCCCTCGGTGGACATGGGGCGAGTCAGCCCCAGCATTTT,CAWSALGGHGASQPQHF
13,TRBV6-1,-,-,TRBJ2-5,TGTGCCAGCAGTGAATCCCTTCATGAGACCCAGTACTTC,CASSESLHETQYF
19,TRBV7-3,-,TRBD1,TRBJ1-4,TGTGCCAGCAGCTTAAAAGGGGGCCTACCTAAGAGGGCTAATGAAAAACTGTTTTTT,CASSLKGGLPKRANEKLFF